Only a few counts were recorded for the clone carrying this T cell receptor (beta chain). Its antigen is not identified. The CDR3 is 15 residues long. V lost 2 bases and J lost 7; bases outside the gene matches: 6. Germline values: CDR1 MGHRA, CDR2 YSYEKL. The sample is drawn from a study of neoadjuvant nivolumab and ipilimumab in lung cancer. In the study overall: The combination arm added day-1 ipilimumab 1 mg/kg to nivolumab 3 mg/kg on days 1, 15, 29. Overall study findings and caveats: From pretherapy to surgery, tumor richness and clonality rose with dual therapy. Resected tumors had greater TCR richness and clonality than uninvolved lung.

Profiling relied on immunoSEQ multiplex PCR, and the TCRdb table lists in-frame clones only, not all of them. The sample yields 2,000 to 2,500 clones, about 80% seen once. The rearrangement joins TRBV4-1 to TRBJ2-1; 9 bases align to TRBD1. Sequences were derived from adjacent normal lung tissue, sampled after neoadjuvant nivolumab, alone or with ipilimumab, at or shortly before surgery. The TCR originated in an adult with non-small cell lung cancer. The CDR3 nucleotides read TGCGCCAGCAGCCAACCAGGCGACAGGGGGAATGAGCAGTTCTTC. Translation: CASSQPGDRGNEQFF.